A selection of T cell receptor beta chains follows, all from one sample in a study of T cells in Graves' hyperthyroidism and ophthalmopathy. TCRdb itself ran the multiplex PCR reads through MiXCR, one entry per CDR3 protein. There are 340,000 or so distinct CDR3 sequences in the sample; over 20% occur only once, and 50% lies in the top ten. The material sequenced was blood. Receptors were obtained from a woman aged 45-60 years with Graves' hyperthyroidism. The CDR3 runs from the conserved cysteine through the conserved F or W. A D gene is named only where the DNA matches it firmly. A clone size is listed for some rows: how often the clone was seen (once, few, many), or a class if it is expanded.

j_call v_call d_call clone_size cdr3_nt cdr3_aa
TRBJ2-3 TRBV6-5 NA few TGTGCCAGCAGTTACGTCCGGGGGGCCGGATACAGCACAGATACGCAGTATTTT CASSYVRGAGYSTDTQYF
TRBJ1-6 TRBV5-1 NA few TGCGCCAGCAGCTTGGTGGGTTTGGATTCACCCCTCCACTTT CASSLVGLDSPLHF
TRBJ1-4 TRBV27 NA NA TGTGCCAGCAGTTCACAGATTAATGAAAAACTGTTTTTT CASSSQINEKLFF
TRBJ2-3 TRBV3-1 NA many TGTGCCAGCAAAGGTACAGATACGCAGTATTTT CASKGTDTQYF
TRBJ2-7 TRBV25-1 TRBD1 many TGTGCCAGCACTAGCTCCGGGACAGGGCCCTACGAGCAGTACTTC CASTSSGTGPYEQYF
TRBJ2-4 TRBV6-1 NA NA TGTGCCAGTCTATCGGGTACACCAAACATTCAGTACTTC CASLSGTPNIQYF
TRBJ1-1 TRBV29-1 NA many TGCAGCGTTGAAGATCGCGGGCGGTTCACTGAAGCTTTCTTT CSVEDRGRFTEAFF
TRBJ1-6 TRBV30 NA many TGTGCCTGGAAACAAAGGTCGCGACAACTCCACTTT CAWKQRSRQLHF
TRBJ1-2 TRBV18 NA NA TGTGCCAGCTCACCTAAAGAATCCTACACCTTC CASSPKESYTF
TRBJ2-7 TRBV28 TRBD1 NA TGTGCCAGCAGTTTACCCCCCCCCGGGACAGGTTCCTACGAGCAGTACTTC CASSLPPPGTGSYEQYF
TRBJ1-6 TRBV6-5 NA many TGTGCCAGCAGTTACTCGTCGCAGGGCGGATCACCCCTCCACTTT CASSYSSQGGSPLHF
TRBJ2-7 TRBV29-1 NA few TGCAGCGTTGAGGGCAGGGGGGTCTACGAGCAGTACTTC CSVEGRGVYEQYF
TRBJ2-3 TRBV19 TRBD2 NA TGTGCCAGTAGTAAGCGACTAGCGGGACGCACAGATACGCAGTATTTT CASSKRLAGRTDTQYF
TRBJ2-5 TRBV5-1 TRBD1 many TGCGCCAGCAGCTCCGGACAGGGGGCGACGGAGACCCAGTACTTC CASSSGQGATETQYF
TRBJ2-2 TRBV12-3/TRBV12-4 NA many TGTGCCAGCAGGACACAGGGCACCGGGGAGCTGTTTTTT CASRTQGTGELFF
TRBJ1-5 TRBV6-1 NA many TGTGCCAGCAGCCCCGGACAGACAAGCAATCAGCCCCAGCATTTT CASSPGQTSNQPQHF
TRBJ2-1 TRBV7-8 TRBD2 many TGTGCCAGCAGCGATCTAGCGGGCCCCAATGAGCAGTTCTTC CASSDLAGPNEQFF
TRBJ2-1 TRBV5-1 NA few TGCGCCAGCAGCAATGGAAGGGAGCAGTTCTTC CASSNGREQFF
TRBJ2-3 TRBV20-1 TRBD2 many TGCAGTGCTAGAGCCGGGACTAAAACAGATACGCAGTATTTT CSARAGTKTDTQYF
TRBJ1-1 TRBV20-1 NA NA TGCAGTGCTAGAGTAGTTCCCGTAATGAACACTGAAGCTTTCTTT CSARVVPVMNTEAFF
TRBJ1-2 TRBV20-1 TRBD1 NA TGCAGTGCTAGATACCAAGGGACAGAGGCTTTGGGCTATGGCTACACCTTC CSARYQGTEALGYGYTF
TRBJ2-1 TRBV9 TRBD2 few TGTGCCAGCAGCGTAGCCAGCGGGAGGATTGAGCAGTTCTTC CASSVASGRIEQFF
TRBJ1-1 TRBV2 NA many TGTGCCAGCAGTGGAATGGCAGAGGGTGAAGCTTTCTTT CASSGMAEGEAFF
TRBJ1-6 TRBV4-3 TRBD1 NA TGCGCCAGCAGCCAAGAACCTTATGGGACAGGGTCTTATTCACCCCTCCACTTT CASSQEPYGTGSYSPLHF
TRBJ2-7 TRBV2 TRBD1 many TGTGCCAGCAGCGTACAGGGGGCCTTGTACGAGCAGTACTTC CASSVQGALYEQYF
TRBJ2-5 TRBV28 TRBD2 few TGTGCCAGCAGTTTATCGCTAGCGGGGGCTATGGCCCAGTACTTC CASSLSLAGAMAQYF
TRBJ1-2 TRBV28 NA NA TGTGCCAGCAGTCCGGATGGGACACCCTATGGCTACACCTTC CASSPDGTPYGYTF
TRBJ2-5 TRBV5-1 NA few TGCGCCAGCACGGTTCATCTCCAAGAGACCCAGTACTTC CASTVHLQETQYF
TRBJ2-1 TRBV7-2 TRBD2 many TGTGCCAGCAGCTTTGGGGCCCCACTAGCGGGAGGAAATGAGCAGTTCTTC CASSFGAPLAGGNEQFF
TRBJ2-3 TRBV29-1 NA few TGCAGCGTCCACCGCCGGGGTCGGGGAACACACGGGACAGATACGCAGTATTTT CSVHRRGRGTHGTDTQYF
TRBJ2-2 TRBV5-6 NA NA TGTGCCAGCAGCTTCGCATACAGGGTGTTTACCGGGGAGCTGTTTTTT CASSFAYRVFTGELFF
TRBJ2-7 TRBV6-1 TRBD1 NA TGTGCCAGCACCGGCCCGGGACAGGGGGCCTACGAGCAGTACTTC CASTGPGQGAYEQYF
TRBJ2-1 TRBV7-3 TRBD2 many TGTGCCAGCAGCTTACAACTAGCGGGATACAATGAGCAGTTCTTC CASSLQLAGYNEQFF
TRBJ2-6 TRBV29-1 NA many TGCAGCGTTGGCCTAGGATTCGGAGCCAACGTCCTGACTTTC CSVGLGFGANVLTF
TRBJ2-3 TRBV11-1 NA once TGTGCCAGCAGCTCCGGCTTATTGGGAACAGATACGCAGTATTTT CASSSGLLGTDTQYF
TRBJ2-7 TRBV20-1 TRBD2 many TGCAGTGCCGCGGGACTAGCGGGAGGTACCTACGAGCAGTACTTC CSAAGLAGGTYEQYF
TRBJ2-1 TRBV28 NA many TGTGCCAGCAGTTTGACTAATACCTACAATGAGCAGTTCTTC CASSLTNTYNEQFF
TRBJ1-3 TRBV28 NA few TGTGCCAGCAGGACCCCAGGGATCTCTGGAAACACCATATATTTT CASRTPGISGNTIYF
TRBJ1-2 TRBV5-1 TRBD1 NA TGCGCCAGCAGCTTGTGGACAGGCCGATTCTATGGCTACACCTTC CASSLWTGRFYGYTF
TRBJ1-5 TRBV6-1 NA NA TGTGCCAGCAGTGAAGCGAGGAGGGTTCAGCCCCAGCATTTT CASSEARRVQPQHF
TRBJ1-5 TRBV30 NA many TGTGCCTGGAGTGAGGGGGTCCCGGGGAGTCAGCCCCAGCATTTT CAWSEGVPGSQPQHF
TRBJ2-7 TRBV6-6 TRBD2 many TGTGCCAGCAGTTACCGCCGGGGTAGCGGGAGGGGTCCAGCCTACGAGCAGTACTTC CASSYRRGSGRGPAYEQYF
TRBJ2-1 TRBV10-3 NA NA TGTGCCATCAGGGGGCGCACACAGGGCAATGAGCAGTTCTTC CAIRGRTQGNEQFF
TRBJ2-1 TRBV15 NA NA TGTGCCACCAGCAGAGACCCTAGCCTCGTCAATGAGCAGTTCTTC CATSRDPSLVNEQFF
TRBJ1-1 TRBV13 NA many TGTGCCAGCAGAACCCGGGAGATTGTCGACACTGAAGCTTTCTTT CASRTREIVDTEAFF
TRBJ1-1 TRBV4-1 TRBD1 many TGCGCCAGCAGCTACAGGGGGCGAACAACTGAAGCTTTCTTT CASSYRGRTTEAFF
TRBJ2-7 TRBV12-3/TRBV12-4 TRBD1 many TGTGCCAGCAGCCTCCTCAGGACAGGGTCCTACGAGCAGTACTTC CASSLLRTGSYEQYF
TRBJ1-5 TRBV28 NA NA TGTGCCAGCAGCTCAGTCAAGGGCCAGCATTTT CASSSVKGQHF
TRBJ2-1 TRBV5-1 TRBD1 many TGCGCCAGCAGCGCGGGACAGGTTCGGAATGAGCAGTTCTTC CASSAGQVRNEQFF
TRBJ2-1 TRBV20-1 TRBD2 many TGCAGTGCTAGATCCGCCCGGGGGGGTTCCTACAATGAGCAGTTCTTC CSARSARGGSYNEQFF
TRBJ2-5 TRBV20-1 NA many TGCAGTGCTAGAGATCTAGGGAGTAGGTACCAAGAGACCCAGTACTTC CSARDLGSRYQETQYF
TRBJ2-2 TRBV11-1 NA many TGTGCCAGCAGCTCAAGGGCCGAATGGACCGGGGAGCTGTTTTTT CASSSRAEWTGELFF
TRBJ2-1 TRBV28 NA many TGTGCCAGCAGGCCAACTAGGTACAATGAGCAGTTCTTC CASRPTRYNEQFF